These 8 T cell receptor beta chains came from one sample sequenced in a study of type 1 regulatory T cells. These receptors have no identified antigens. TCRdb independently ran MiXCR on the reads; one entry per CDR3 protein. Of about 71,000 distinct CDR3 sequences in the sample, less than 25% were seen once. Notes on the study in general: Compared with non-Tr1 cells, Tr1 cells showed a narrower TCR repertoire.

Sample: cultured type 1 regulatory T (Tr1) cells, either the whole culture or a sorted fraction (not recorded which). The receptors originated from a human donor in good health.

This CDR3 reads CASSLDASSYNEQFF. DNA for the CDR3: TGTGCCAGCAGCTTGGATGCGAGCTCCTACAATGAGCAGTTCTTC. The chain has TRBV7-2 and TRBJ2-1; D not resolved. Germline V gives CDR1 SGHTA, CDR2 FQGNSA. The CDR3 has 15 amino acids. Trimming pared 3 bases from V and 0 bases from J, leaving 9 bases between.

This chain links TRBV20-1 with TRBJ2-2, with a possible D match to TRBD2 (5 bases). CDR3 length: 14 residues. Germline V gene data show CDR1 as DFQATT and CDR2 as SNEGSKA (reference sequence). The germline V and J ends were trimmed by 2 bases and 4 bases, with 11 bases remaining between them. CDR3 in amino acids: CSARPPDFTGELFF. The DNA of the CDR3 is TGCAGTGCTAGACCACCGGACTTCACCGGGGAGCTGTTTTTT.

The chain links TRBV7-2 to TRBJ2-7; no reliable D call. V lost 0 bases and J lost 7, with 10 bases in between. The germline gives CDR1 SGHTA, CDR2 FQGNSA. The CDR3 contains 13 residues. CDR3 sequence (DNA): TGTGCCAGCAGCTTAGCGGGTACGAGTGAGCAGTACTTC. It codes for CASSLAGTSEQYF.

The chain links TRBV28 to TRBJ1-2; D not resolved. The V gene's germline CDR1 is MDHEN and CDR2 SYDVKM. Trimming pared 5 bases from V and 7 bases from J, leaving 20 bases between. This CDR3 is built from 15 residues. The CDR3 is CASSPPDLPMVGYTF. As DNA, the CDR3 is TGTGCCAGCAGTCCCCCGGACTTACCTATGGTTGGCTACACCTTC.

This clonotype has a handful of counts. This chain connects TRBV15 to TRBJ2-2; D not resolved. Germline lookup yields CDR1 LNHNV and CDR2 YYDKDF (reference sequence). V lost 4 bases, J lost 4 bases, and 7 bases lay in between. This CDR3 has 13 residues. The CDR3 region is CATSKLLTGELFF. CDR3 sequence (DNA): TGTGCCACCAGCAAACTTCTCACCGGGGAGCTGTTTTTT.

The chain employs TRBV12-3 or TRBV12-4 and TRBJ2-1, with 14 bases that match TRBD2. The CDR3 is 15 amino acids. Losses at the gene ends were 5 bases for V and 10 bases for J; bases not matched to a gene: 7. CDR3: CASSPRLAGGDEQFF. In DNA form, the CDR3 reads TGTGCCAGCAGTCCAAGACTAGCGGGAGGGGACGAGCAGTTCTTC.

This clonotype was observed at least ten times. CDR3 coding DNA: TGCGCCAGCAGCTTTTTAAATACGCAGTATTTT. It is translated as CASSFLNTQYF. The chain is built from TRBV5-1 and TRBJ2-3; D gene ambiguous. CDR1 SGHRS and CDR2 YFSETQ come from the germline V gene. Between the trimmed V and J ends, which lost 2 bases and 7 bases, there was a span of 5 bases. The CDR3 contains 11 residues.

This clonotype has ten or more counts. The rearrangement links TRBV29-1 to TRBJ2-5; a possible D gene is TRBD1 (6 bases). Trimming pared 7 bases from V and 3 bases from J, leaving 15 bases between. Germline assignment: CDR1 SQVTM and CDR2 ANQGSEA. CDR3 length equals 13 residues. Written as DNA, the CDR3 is TGCAGCGGGATAACAGGGAGCGAAGAGACCCAGTACTTC. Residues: CSGITGSEETQYF.